Below are 5 T cell receptor beta chains sequenced from a single sample in a study of cytomegalovirus exposure and HLA in healthy donors. It was with 60 Vbeta and 13 Jbeta primers that the PCR ran. Sequencing was performed with immunoSEQ multiplex PCR; in TCRdb, only in-frame clones are kept and a portion is missing. The data contain over 55,000 clones, about 70% of them seen just once; the ten biggest clones take up 6.5% to 8%. Sequencing used PBMCs. The source of these receptors is a man aged 40-50 years in good health and CMV-seropositive.

In its sample, this clone was seen a few times. This sequence joins TRBV10-3 and TRBJ2-3, with 8 bases aligning to TRBD2. The junction had 8 bases not matched to a gene; V was cut back by 4 bases and J by 5 bases. Germline V gene sequence: CDR1 ENHRY, CDR2 SYGVKD. The CDR3 contains 15 residues. Here the CDR3 DNA reads TGTGCCATCAGTGGGGAACTAGCGGAGAGAGATACGCAGTATTTT. Protein: CAISGELAERDTQYF.

The chain combines TRBV10-3 with TRBJ2-7, with 8 bases matching TRBD1. From germline, CDR1 is ENHRY and CDR2 SYGVKD. The CDR3 spans 14 residues. V dropped 3 bases and J dropped 2; count of bases not matched to a gene: 3. DNA of the CDR3: TGTGCCATCAGTGACGGCAGGGGGCCCTACGAGCAGTACTTC. Its translation is CAISDGRGPYEQYF.

V and J are TRBV19 and TRBJ2-7; no firm D call. This CDR3 comprises 16 residues. From germline, CDR1 is LNHDA and CDR2 SQIVND (reference sequence). Trimming left V 1 base short and J 0 bases short, with 13 bases between. CDR3 amino acids: CASSIGPRGVSYEQYF. The CDR3 region has the DNA TGTGCCAGTAGTATAGGGCCTAGAGGCGTCTCCTACGAGCAGTACTTC.

This chain joins TRBV5-1 and TRBJ2-7; D possibly corresponds to TRBD2 (5 bases). From germline, CDR1 is SGHRS and CDR2 YFSETQ. The V and J ends lost 0 bases and 1 base respectively, with 8 bases between them. The CDR3 contains 14 residues. CDR3: CASSLGSGSYEQYF. CDR3 coding DNA: TGCGCCAGCAGCTTGGGCAGCGGATCCTACGAGCAGTACTTC.

This clone has only a few counts. The V call is TRBV5-1, the J call TRBJ2-1, with TRBD2 matching over 13 bases. Trimming cost V 6 bases and J 5 bases; bases outside gene matches: 8. Germline assignment: CDR1 SGHRS and CDR2 YFSETQ. This CDR3 spans 16 amino acids. CDR3 protein: CASKNGGLAGNNEQFF. The CDR3 DNA reads as TGCGCCAGCAAGAATGGGGGACTAGCGGGAAACAATGAGCAGTTCTTC.